This TCR beta chain derives from a study of CD8+ T cells in alopecia areata. General study results and limits: Besides other cells, scalp samples also yield sequences of resident alphabeta T cells from normal skin.

In each case, RNA was isolated and then reverse transcribed into cDNA as the sequencing template. Repertoires were generated with immunoSEQ multiplex PCR, while TCRdb's copy carries only in-frame clones and drops some. In the table there are about 190,000 clones, about three fifths of which are singletons. Treatment noted: oral pan-JAK inhibitor, 5-10 mg twice daily. In germline, CDR1 is SQVTM, CDR2 ANQGSEA. Trimming took off 7 bases at V and 6 bases at J, with 19 bases between the two ends. The CDR3 is made up of 13 amino acids. Concerning this clone itself: As yet, its antigen is unknown.

The material sequenced was CD4+ T cells sorted from blood, taken at week 24, from a patient treated with tofacitinib. This TCR was sampled from a human donor with alopecia areata. The genes are TRBV29-1 and TRBJ2-7; D is perhaps TRBD2 (6 bases). In nucleotides, the CDR3 is TGCAGCGCCATGGGACCGGGGGTGAGCGAGCAGTACTTC. The encoded protein is CSAMGPGVSEQYF.